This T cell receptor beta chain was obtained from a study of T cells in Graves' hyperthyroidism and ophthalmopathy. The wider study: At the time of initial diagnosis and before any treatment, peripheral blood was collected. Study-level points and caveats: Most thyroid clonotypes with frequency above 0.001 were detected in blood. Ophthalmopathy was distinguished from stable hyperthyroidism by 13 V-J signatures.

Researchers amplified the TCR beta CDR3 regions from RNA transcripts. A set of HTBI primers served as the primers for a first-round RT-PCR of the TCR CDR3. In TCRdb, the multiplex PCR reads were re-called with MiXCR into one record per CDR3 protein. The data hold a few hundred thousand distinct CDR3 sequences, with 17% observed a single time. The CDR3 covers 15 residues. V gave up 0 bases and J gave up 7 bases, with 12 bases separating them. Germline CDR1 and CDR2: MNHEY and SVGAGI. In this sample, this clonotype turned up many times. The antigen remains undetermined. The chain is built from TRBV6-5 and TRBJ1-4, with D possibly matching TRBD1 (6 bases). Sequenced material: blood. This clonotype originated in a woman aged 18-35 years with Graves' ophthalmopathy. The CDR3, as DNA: TGTGCCAGCAGTTACTCTCAGGGGCGAGGTGAAAAACTGTTTTTT. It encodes CASSYSQGRGEKLFF.